These T cell receptor beta chains were read from a single sample in a study of OX40 agonist ivuxolimab in advanced cancers. The data were produced by immunoSEQ multiplex PCR, yet TCRdb's version contains in-frame clones alone and is incomplete. The top ten hold over 20% of the sample, which has tens of thousands of clones, approximately 93% seen once. The sample consisted of CD4+ or CD8+ T cells sorted from blood, taken in a trial of the OX40 agonist ivuxolimab. The receptor set was obtained from an adult with an advanced solid tumor such as melanoma, head and neck, liver or kidney cancer. CDR3s include the opening cysteine and the closing phenylalanine or tryptophan. Fields, in order: J gene, D gene, clone size, CDR3 length, V gene, CDR3 DNA, CDR3 protein. A D gene is named only where the DNA matches it firmly. Size values are once, few and many counts, or a class for expanded clones, and some rows have none.

TRBJ2-7 TRBD1 . 12 TRBV6-5 TGTGCCAGCAGTTACGGGACAGTCGAGCAGTACTTC CASSYGTVEQYF
TRBJ2-7 TRBD2 once 15 TRBV11-2 TGTGCCAGCAGTTCGGCCGGGACAGCGGGGGGAGAGCAGTACTTC CASSSAGTAGGEQYF
TRBJ2-2 . . 14 TRBV4-1 TGCGCCAGCAGCCAGGGGGAGAACACCGGGGAGCTGTTTTTT CASSQGENTGELFF
TRBJ2-1 . . 14 TRBV7-9 TGTGCCAGCAGCTTAAGGGCAGGGCATAAGGAGCAGTTCTTC CASSLRAGHKEQFF
TRBJ2-2 . . 15 TRBV27 TGTGCCAGCAGTCTAATCGGGGGGAACACCGGGGAGCTGTTTTTT CASSLIGGNTGELFF
TRBJ2-7 . . 14 TRBV18 TGTGCCAGCTCACCCGCCTCAGGGAGCTACGAGCAGTACTTC CASSPASGSYEQYF
TRBJ1-5 . . 12 TRBV10-2 TGCGCCAGCACCCCGGGCAATCAGCCCCAGCATTTT CASTPGNQPQHF
TRBJ2-7 TRBD2 . 15 TRBV29-1 TGCAGCGTTGAAGATGGGACTAGCGGGGGGTACGAGCAGTACTTC CSVEDGTSGGYEQYF
TRBJ2-1 . . 12 TRBV29-1 TGCAGCGTTCCTTACCTAAGGGATGAGCAGTTCTTC CSVPYLRDEQFF
TRBJ2-7 . . 12 TRBV6-1 TGTGCCAGCAACGGCGGTGACTACGAGCAGTACTTC CASNGGDYEQYF
TRBJ2-3 TRBD1 . 17 TRBV19 TGTGCCAGTAGTATCAGCGGCGGACAGGGGGCCGCAGATACGCAGTATTTT CASSISGGQGAADTQYF
TRBJ1-4 TRBD1 . 14 TRBV10-3 TGTGCCATCAGTGCGGGGACAGAGGATGAAAAACTGTTTTTT CAISAGTEDEKLFF
TRBJ2-7 . . 14 TRBV7-9 TGTGCCAGCAGCTTAGTAGGGGTGGTAAGCGAGCAGTACTTC CASSLVGVVSEQYF
TRBJ1-2 TRBD1 few 13 TRBV5-4 TGTGCCAGCAGCCTAACAGGGGTTGATGGCTACACCTTC CASSLTGVDGYTF
TRBJ2-1 TRBD2 . 16 TRBV25-1 TGTGCCAGCAGTGAATTGGGAGCGGGGGGGCTCGATGAGCAGTTCTTC CASSELGAGGLDEQFF
TRBJ2-7 TRBD2 . 16 TRBV4-2 TGTGCCAGCAGCCCTATCACTAGCGGGAGATCCTACGAGCAGTACTTC CASSPITSGRSYEQYF
TRBJ2-7 TRBD1 . 16 TRBV7-9 TGTGCCAGCAGCCCTTACCTGGACAGGGGCTTCGACGAGCAGTACTTC CASSPYLDRGFDEQYF
TRBJ2-7 . . 15 TRBV4-3 TGCGCCAGCAGCCAAGATCTTGGGGCAGGCTACGAGCAGTACTTC CASSQDLGAGYEQYF
TRBJ2-7 . . 12 TRBV7-2 TGTGCCAGCAGCTCAACAGGGCTCGAGCAGTACTTC CASSSTGLEQYF
TRBJ1-4 . . 16 TRBV4-3 TGCGCCAGCAGCCGCACTTCAGGCGGCTTTAATGAAAAACTGTTTTTT CASSRTSGGFNEKLFF
TRBJ1-2 . . 13 TRBV7-9 TGTGCCAGCAGAAGTACAGGAGTGGATGGCTACACCTTC CASRSTGVDGYTF
TRBJ1-2 . . 13 TRBV9 TGTGCCAGCAGCGTAGGAGGCCTTAGCGGCTACACCTTC CASSVGGLSGYTF